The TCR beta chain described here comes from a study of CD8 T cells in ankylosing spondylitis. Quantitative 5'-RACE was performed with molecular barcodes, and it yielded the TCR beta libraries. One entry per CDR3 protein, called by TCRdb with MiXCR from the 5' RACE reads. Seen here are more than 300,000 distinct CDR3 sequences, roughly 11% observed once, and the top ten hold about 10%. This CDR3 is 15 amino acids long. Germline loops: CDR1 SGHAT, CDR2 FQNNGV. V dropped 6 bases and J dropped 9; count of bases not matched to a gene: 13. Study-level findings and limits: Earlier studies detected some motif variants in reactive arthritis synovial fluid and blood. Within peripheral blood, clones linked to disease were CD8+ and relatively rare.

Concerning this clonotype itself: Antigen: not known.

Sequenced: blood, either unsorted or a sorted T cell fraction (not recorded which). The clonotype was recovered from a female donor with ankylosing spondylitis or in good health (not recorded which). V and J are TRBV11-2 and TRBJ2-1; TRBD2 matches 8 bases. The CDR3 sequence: CASSQTGTSLGEQFF. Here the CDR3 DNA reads TGTGCCAGCAGTCAAACGGGGACTAGTTTAGGTGAGCAGTTCTTC.